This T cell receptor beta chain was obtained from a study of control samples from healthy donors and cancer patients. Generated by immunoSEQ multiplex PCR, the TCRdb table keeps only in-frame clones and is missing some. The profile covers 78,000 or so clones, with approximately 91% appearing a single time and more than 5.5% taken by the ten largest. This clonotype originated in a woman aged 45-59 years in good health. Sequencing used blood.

CDR3 in amino acids: CASSQDWGTGELFF. The DNA for the CDR3 is TGTGCCAGCAGCCAAGATTGGGGTACCGGGGAGCTGTTTTTT. The J gene is TRBJ2-2, the V gene TRBV14; the D is unclear. V lost 0 bases, J lost 5 bases, and 7 bases lay in between. Germline CDR1 reads SGHDN; CDR2 reads FVKESK. The CDR3 runs 14 residues. The complete variable domain, with remaining parts taken from reference TRBV14 and TRBJ2-2, reads EAGVTQFPSHSVIEKGQTVTLRCDPISGHDNLYWYRRVMGKEIKFLLHFVKESKQDESGMPNNRFLAERTGGTYSTLKVQPAELEDSGVYFCASSQDWGTGELFFGEGSRLTVL.